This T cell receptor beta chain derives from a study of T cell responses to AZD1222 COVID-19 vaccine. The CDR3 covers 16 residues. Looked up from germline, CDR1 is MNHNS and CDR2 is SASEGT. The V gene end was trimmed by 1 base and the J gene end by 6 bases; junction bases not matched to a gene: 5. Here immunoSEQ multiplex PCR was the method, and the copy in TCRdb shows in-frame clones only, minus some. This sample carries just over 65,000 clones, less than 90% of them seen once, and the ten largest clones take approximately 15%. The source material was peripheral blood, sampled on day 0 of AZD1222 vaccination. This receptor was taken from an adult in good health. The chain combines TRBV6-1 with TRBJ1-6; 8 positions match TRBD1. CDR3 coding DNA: TGTGCCAGCAGTGAAGGGGACAGGATTGGTAATTCACCCCTCCACTTT. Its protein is CASSEGDRIGNSPLHF.